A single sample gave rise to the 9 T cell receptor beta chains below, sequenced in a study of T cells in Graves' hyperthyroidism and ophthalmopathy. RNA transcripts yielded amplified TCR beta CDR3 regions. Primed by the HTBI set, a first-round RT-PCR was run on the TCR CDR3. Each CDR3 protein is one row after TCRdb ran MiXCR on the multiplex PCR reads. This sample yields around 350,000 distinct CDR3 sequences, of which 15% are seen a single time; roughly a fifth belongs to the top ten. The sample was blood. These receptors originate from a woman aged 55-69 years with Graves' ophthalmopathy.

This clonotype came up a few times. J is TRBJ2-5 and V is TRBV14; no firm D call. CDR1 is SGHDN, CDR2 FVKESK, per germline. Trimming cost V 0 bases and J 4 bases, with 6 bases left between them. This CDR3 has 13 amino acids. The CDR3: CASSQDAPETQYF. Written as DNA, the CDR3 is TGTGCCAGCAGCCAAGATGCTCCAGAGACCCAGTACTTC.

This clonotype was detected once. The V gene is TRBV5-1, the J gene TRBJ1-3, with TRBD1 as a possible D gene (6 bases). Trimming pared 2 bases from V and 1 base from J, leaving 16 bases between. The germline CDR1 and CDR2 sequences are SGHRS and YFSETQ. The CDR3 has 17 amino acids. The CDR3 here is CASSLTGQRSSGNTIYF. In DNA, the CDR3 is TGCGCCAGCAGCTTAACCGGACAGAGGTCTTCTGGAAACACCATATATTTT.

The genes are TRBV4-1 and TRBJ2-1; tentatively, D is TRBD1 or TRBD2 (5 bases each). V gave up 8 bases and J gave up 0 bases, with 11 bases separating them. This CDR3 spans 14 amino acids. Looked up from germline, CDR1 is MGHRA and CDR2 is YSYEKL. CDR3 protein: CASGDPRSYNEQFF. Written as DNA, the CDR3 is TGCGCCAGCGGGGACCCCCGCTCCTACAATGAGCAGTTCTTC.

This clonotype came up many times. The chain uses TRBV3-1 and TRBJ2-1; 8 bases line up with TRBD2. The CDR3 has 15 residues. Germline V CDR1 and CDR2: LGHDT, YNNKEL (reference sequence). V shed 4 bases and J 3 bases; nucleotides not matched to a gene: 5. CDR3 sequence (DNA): TGTGCCAGCAGCCTAGCGGGACTGGTCTACAATGAGCAGTTCTTC. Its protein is CASSLAGLVYNEQFF.

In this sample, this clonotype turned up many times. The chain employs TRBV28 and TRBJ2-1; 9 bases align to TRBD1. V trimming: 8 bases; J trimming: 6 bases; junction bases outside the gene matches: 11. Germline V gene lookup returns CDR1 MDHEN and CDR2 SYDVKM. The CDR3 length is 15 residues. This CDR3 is CASPPRQGGSNEQFF. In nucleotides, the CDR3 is TGTGCCAGCCCCCCACGACAGGGGGGGTCCAATGAGCAGTTCTTC.

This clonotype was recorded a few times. For the CDR3, the DNA is TGTGCCAGCAGCGACAGGGGGGGCCGGTCCCAGTACTTC. Translation gives CASSDRGGRSQYF. The rearrangement joins TRBV3-1 to TRBJ2-5; 9 bases map to TRBD1. The CDR3 consists of 13 residues. V lost 5 bases and J lost 9; bases outside the gene matches: 7. CDR1 is LGHDT, CDR2 YNNKEL, per germline (reference sequence).

The CDR3 nucleotides are TGTGCCAGTAGTATAGGGGCGGGAGGAATCTACAATGAGCAGTTCTTC. The encoded protein is CASSIGAGGIYNEQFF. V and J are TRBV19 and TRBJ2-1, with TRBD2 matching over 8 bases. The ends lost 1 base at V and 3 bases at J; junction bases unmatched: 5. Germline V lookup: CDR1 LNHDA, CDR2 SQIVND (reference sequence). This CDR3 is 16 amino acids long. The full variable domain, with the rest looked up from reference TRBV19 and TRBJ2-1, is DGGITQSPKYLFRKEGQNVTLSCEQNLNHDAMYWYRQDPGQGLRLIYYSQIVNDFQKGDIAEGYSVSREKKESFPLTVTSAQKNPTAFYLCASSIGAGGIYNEQFFGPGTRLTVL.

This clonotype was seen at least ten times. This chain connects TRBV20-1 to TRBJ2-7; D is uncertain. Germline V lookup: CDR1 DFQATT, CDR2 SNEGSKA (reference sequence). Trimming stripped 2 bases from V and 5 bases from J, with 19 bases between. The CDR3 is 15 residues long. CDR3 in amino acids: CSARQAKRPTNEQYF. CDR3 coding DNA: TGCAGTGCTAGACAGGCTAAGCGTCCCACCAACGAGCAGTACTTC.

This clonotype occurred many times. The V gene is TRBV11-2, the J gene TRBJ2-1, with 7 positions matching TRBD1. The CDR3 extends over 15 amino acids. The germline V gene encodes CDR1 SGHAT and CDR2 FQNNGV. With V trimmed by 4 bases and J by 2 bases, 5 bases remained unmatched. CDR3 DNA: TGTGCCAGCAGCTCGGGACAGCAAACCTACAATGAGCAGTTCTTC. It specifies CASSSGQQTYNEQFF.